Below, 12 T cell receptor beta chains from the same sample are listed, as sequenced in a study of T cell repertoires in ileal Crohn's disease. Sample time point: neoterminal ileum biopsy at postoperative endoscopy, about 6 months after surgery. Only in-frame clones appear in the TCRdb table, and some are missing; sequencing was by immunoSEQ multiplex PCR. The data show more than 13,000 clones, with 78% seen just once and 4.1% held by the top ten. Source material: ileal tissue. These receptors all come from an adult with Crohn's disease.

V is TRBV4-1 and J is TRBJ2-1, with TRBD2 identical over 11 bases. Germline V CDR1 and CDR2: MGHRA, YSYEKL. V shed 0 bases, J shed 8 bases, and the junction held 6 bases outside the gene matches. The CDR3 covers 16 residues. The CDR3 DNA follows: TGCGCCAGCAGCCAAGAGATAGCGGGGGGGTTCTATGAGCAGTTCTTC. Encoded protein: CASSQEIAGGFYEQFF.

This clone is judged medium-sized. The rearrangement uses TRBV4-3 and TRBJ2-7; D is ambiguous. The CDR3 covers 13 residues. V gave up 3 bases and J gave up 0 bases, with 6 bases separating them. Germline CDR1 is LGHNA and CDR2 is YSLEER. CDR3 region: CASSQRTSYEQYF. CDR3 bases: TGCGCCAGCAGCCAGAGGACCTCCTACGAGCAGTACTTC.

The rearrangement links TRBV5-4 to TRBJ2-1; D is undetermined. Per germline, CDR1 SGHNT and CDR2 YYREEE (reference sequence). The V and J ends lost 4 bases and 2 bases respectively, with 7 bases between them. The CDR3 is 13 residues long. DNA of the CDR3: TGTGCCAGCAGCATAGCTACCTACAATGAGCAGTTCTTC. This encodes CASSIATYNEQFF.

The sample holds a few counts of this clone. The CDR3 spells CASSEIAFSGNTIYF. The CDR3 bases are TGTGCCAGCAGTGAAATAGCTTTCTCTGGAAACACCATATATTTT. The rearrangement uses TRBV2 and TRBJ1-3, with D uncertain. Trimming pared 2 bases from V and 0 bases from J, leaving 8 bases between. Germline assignment: CDR1 SNHLY and CDR2 FYNNEI. The CDR3 has 15 amino acids. The whole variable domain, filled in from reference TRBV2 and TRBJ1-3, reads EPEVTQTPSHQVTQMGQEVILRCVPISNHLYFYWYRQILGQKVEFLVSFYNNEISEKSEIFDDQFSVERPDGSNFTLKIRSTKLEDSAMYFCASSEIAFSGNTIYFGEGSWLTVV.

The chain links TRBV18 to TRBJ2-3; D is possibly TRBD1 (6 bases). V lost 5 bases to trimming and J lost 1 base, with 7 bases between them. The CDR3 is 13 amino acids. Per germline, CDR1 KGHSH and CDR2 LQKENI. CDR3 coding DNA: TGTGCCAGCTCAAAGGGGGGCACAGATACGCAGTATTTT. It is translated as CASSKGGTDTQYF.

The V call is TRBV6-5, the J call TRBJ2-1, with D possibly matching TRBD2 (6 bases). CDR1 and CDR2 from the germline V gene are MNHEY and SVGAGI. The germline V and J ends were trimmed by 0 bases and 7 bases, with 13 bases remaining between them. This CDR3 spans 15 amino acids. The CDR3 loop is CASSYSPLAGNEQFF. In DNA, the CDR3 is TGTGCCAGCAGTTACTCCCCCCTGGCGGGGAATGAGCAGTTCTTC.

The CDR3 DNA is TGTGCCAGCAGCGTCAGGGGAGGGGACACCATATATTTT. This gives the protein CASSVRGGDTIYF. The chain uses TRBV13 and TRBJ1-3, with D perhaps TRBD1 (6 bases). Germline V CDR1 and CDR2: PRHDT, FYEKMQ (reference sequence). This CDR3 has 13 residues. The V and J ends lost 5 bases and 8 bases respectively, with 13 bases between them.

The chain joins TRBV5-6 to TRBJ1-2; D is uncertain. The V end was cut by 5 bases, the J end by 3 bases, with 8 bases between. Germline V CDR1 and CDR2: SGHDT, YYEEEE. This CDR3 has 12 amino acids. The CDR3 coding sequence is TGTGCCAGCAGGGCGGGTTACTATGGCTACACCTTC. Translating it yields CASRAGYYGYTF.

The rearrangement links TRBV9 to TRBJ2-4; TRBD2 agrees at 12 bases. V shed 0 bases, J shed 8 bases, and the junction held 3 bases outside the gene matches. Germline V gene data show CDR1 as SGDLS and CDR2 as YYNGEE. There are 15 residues in the CDR3. The CDR3 sequence: CASSVASGRGDIQYF. The CDR3 coding sequence is TGTGCCAGCAGCGTAGCTAGCGGGAGGGGTGACATTCAGTACTTC. The variable domain in full, with the rest retrieved from reference TRBV9 and TRBJ2-4, is DSGVTQTPKHLITATGQRVTLRCSPRSGDLSVYWYQQSLDQGLQFLIQYYNGEERAKGNILERFSAQQFPDLHSELNLSSLELGDSALYFCASSVASGRGDIQYFGAGTRLSVL.

This chain links TRBV30 with TRBJ1-1; D gene uncertain. The CDR3 runs to 17 residues. The germline V gene encodes CDR1 GTSNPN and CDR2 SVGIG (reference sequence). The V gene lost 0 bases and the J gene lost 3 bases, with 20 bases spanning the gap. The CDR3 here is CAWSVLTSVSKYTEAFF. In nucleotides, the CDR3 is TGTGCCTGGAGTGTCTTGACGTCCGTTAGCAAATACACTGAAGCTTTCTTT.

The chain employs TRBV10-3 and TRBJ2-1, with D perhaps given as TRBD1 or TRBD2 (5 bases each). The CDR3 is 13 residues long. The V end was cut by 4 bases, the J end by 4 bases, with 8 bases between. CDR1 is ENHRY and CDR2 is SYGVKD in the germline V gene. CDR3 in amino acids: CAISGWGYNEQFF. Written as DNA, the CDR3 is TGTGCCATCAGTGGGTGGGGGTACAATGAGCAGTTCTTC.

The chain is built from TRBV7-7 and TRBJ2-5; 8 bases match TRBD2. V lost 5 bases, J lost 0 bases, and 2 bases stayed unmatched. The CDR3 spans 14 residues. CDR1 is SSHAT, CDR2 FNYEAQ, per germline (reference sequence). CDR3 coding DNA: TGTGCCAGCAGCCGAGCGGGGGACCAAGAGACCCAGTACTTC. Translated, it gives CASSRAGDQETQYF.